This TCR beta chain was identified in a study of identical twins. General study results and limits: Out-of-frame beta sequences exhibited a weaker degree of excess twin sharing. Out-of-frame TCR alpha sharing observed in monozygotic twins exceeded model estimates.

TCRdb re-derived calls from the 5' RACE reads in MiXCR, one entry per CDR3 protein. Of some 590,000 distinct CDR3 sequences in the sample, 9.6% are singletons; the top ten hold approximately 3%. The germline CDR1 and CDR2 sequences are SGHRS and YFSETQ. The CDR3 length is 15 residues. J lost 3 bases, V lost 4 bases, and 9 bases had no gene match. About this clonotype itself: As yet, its antigen is unknown.

The sample was also linked to a second study, of yellow fever vaccine responses in identical twins.

Sequencing used PBMCs. This TCR derives from a woman aged 18 to 35 in good health. The chain has TRBV5-1 and TRBJ2-7; 8 positions match TRBD1. For the CDR3, the DNA is TGCGCCAGCAGCCTTAGGACAGGGAGAGACTACGAGCAGTACTTC. Translated, it gives CASSLRTGRDYEQYF.